What follows are 14 T cell receptor beta chains derived from one specimen sequenced in a study of T cell responses to AZD1222 COVID-19 vaccine. The repertoire was sequenced with immunoSEQ multiplex PCR; TCRdb's copy has only in-frame clones and lacks some. The table has some 110,000 clones, 85% to 90% seen once; the top ten hold about 4%. This specimen consisted of peripheral blood, obtained 28 days after the second AZD1222 dose. The receptors come from an adult who received the AZD1222 COVID-19 vaccine.

V and J are TRBV19 and TRBJ2-3, with D possibly TRBD1 on 6 matching bases. Germline V CDR1 and CDR2: LNHDA, SQIVND (reference sequence). Trimming stripped 3 bases from V and 0 bases from J, with 13 bases between. This CDR3 spans 16 amino acids. The CDR3 here is CASSIFQGPSTDTQYF. CDR3 DNA sequence: TGTGCCAGTAGTATTTTTCAGGGGCCCAGCACAGATACGCAGTATTTT. The complete variable domain, with remaining parts taken from reference TRBV19 and TRBJ2-3, reads DGGITQSPKYLFRKEGQNVTLSCEQNLNHDAMYWYRQDPGQGLRLIYYSQIVNDFQKGDIAEGYSVSREKKESFPLTVTSAQKNPTAFYLCASSIFQGPSTDTQYFGPGTRLTVL.

This clone occurred once. Additional DNA sequences in this sample encode the identical CDR3. V usage is TRBV29-1 and J usage is TRBJ2-2, with D unresolved. Germline V gives CDR1 SQVTM, CDR2 ANQGSEA. V was cut by 6 bases and J by 1 base, with 3 bases left in between. The CDR3 contains 11 residues. This CDR3 reads CSVQNTGELFF. The CDR3 region has the DNA TGCAGCGTCCAGAACACCGGGGAGCTGTTTTTT.

The V and J genes are TRBV7-8 and TRBJ2-7; D might be TRBD2 (7 bases). Germline lookup yields CDR1 SGHVS and CDR2 FQNEAQ. Trimming took 0 bases from V and 2 from J, leaving 14 bases between them. The CDR3 length is 16 residues. The CDR3 protein is CASSLAGRGATYEQYF. Here the CDR3 DNA reads TGTGCCAGCAGCTTAGCGGGACGGGGGGCTACCTACGAGCAGTACTTC.

The rearrangement joins TRBV5-8 to TRBJ2-4; 9 bases line up with TRBD1. Germline CDR1 reads SGHTS; CDR2 reads YDEGEE. Trimming removed 4 bases from V and 0 bases from J; junction bases left unmatched: 5. The CDR3 is 16 residues long. The CDR3 DNA sequence: TGTGCCAGCAGCCCGGACAGGGGTCTAGCCAAAAACATTCAGTACTTC. Its protein product is CASSPDRGLAKNIQYF.

The V and J genes are TRBV7-8 and TRBJ1-3; D gene unclear. Between the trimmed V and J ends, which lost 5 bases and 0 bases, there was a span of 8 bases. This CDR3 comprises 14 residues. Germline loops: CDR1 SGHVS, CDR2 FQNEAQ. Here the CDR3 reads CASSPRDSGNTIYF. CDR3 DNA sequence: TGTGCCAGCAGCCCCCGGGACTCTGGAAACACCATATATTTT.

The CDR3 bases are TGTGCCAGCAGTTTATCGGGGGCAACTAATGAAAAACTGTTTTTT. Amino acids: CASSLSGATNEKLFF. V and J are TRBV28 and TRBJ1-4; tentatively, D is TRBD1 (5 bases). This CDR3 comprises 15 residues. CDR1 and CDR2 from the germline V gene are MDHEN and SYDVKM. The V gene lost 1 base and the J gene lost 0 bases, with 6 bases spanning the gap.

The V and J genes are TRBV6-5 and TRBJ1-4; unclear D gene. Per the germline V gene, CDR1 is MNHEY and CDR2 is SVGAGI. The ends were cut back, 2 bases at V and 2 bases at J, with 12 bases in the middle. This CDR3 is 16 amino acids long. Here the CDR3 reads CASSYQVTVTNEKLFF. In DNA, the CDR3 is TGTGCCAGCAGTTACCAGGTTACAGTGACTAATGAAAAACTGTTTTTT.

The chain combines TRBV7-2 with TRBJ1-5; D not certain. V dropped 1 base and J dropped 8 bases, with 6 bases sitting between them. CDR1 SGHTA and CDR2 FQGNSA come from the germline V gene. The CDR3 has 12 residues. This chain's CDR3 is CASSLVPEPQHF. For the CDR3, the DNA is TGTGCCAGCAGCTTAGTACCGGAGCCCCAGCATTTT.

J is TRBJ2-7 and V is TRBV4-1; maybe TRBD2 (7 bases). The germline V and J ends were trimmed by 0 bases and 6 bases, with 15 bases remaining between them. Germline-derived CDR1 and CDR2 are MGHRA and YSYEKL. The CDR3 runs 15 residues. The CDR3 nucleotides are TGCGCCAGCAGCCAAGAAGGGGGGGATGTGACCGAGCAGTACTTC. Translated, it gives CASSQEGGDVTEQYF.

A few counts support this clone. V and J are TRBV3-1 (or the pseudogene TRBV3-2) and TRBJ2-1; D might be TRBD1 or TRBD2, each matching 5 bases. Germline-derived CDR1 and CDR2 are LGHDT and YNNKEL (reference sequence). Trimming left V 4 bases short and J 5 bases short, with 18 bases between. The CDR3 has 16 residues. The CDR3 reads CASSLDDGTSHNEQFF. The CDR3 coding sequence is TGTGCCAGCAGCCTCGACGATGGGACGAGCCACAATGAGCAGTTCTTC.

The table lists this clone with a count of one. The rearrangement joins TRBV4-3 to TRBJ1-5; D might be TRBD1 (5 bases). Germline CDR1 is LGHNA and CDR2 is YSLEER. The V end was cut by 2 bases, the J end by 4 bases, with 15 bases between. The CDR3 is 16 residues long. The CDR3 coding sequence is TGCGCCAGCAGCCAAACCGCGGGGGGTGCTAATCAGCCCCAGCATTTT. Its protein is CASSQTAGGANQPQHF.

The J gene is TRBJ1-1, the V gene TRBV27, with D possibly being TRBD1 (6 bases). The V end was cut by 6 bases, the J end by 3 bases, with 14 bases between. CDR1 is MNHEY and CDR2 is SMNVEV in the germline V gene (reference sequence). The CDR3 contains 14 residues. The CDR3 coding sequence is TGTGCCAGCAGAGTCGGGACATTACACACTGAAGCTTTCTTT. Amino acid sequence: CASRVGTLHTEAFF.

This clone has a single count. CDR3 residues: CASSPRQGANTEAFF. DNA for the CDR3: TGTGCCAGCAGCCCCAGACAGGGGGCGAACACTGAAGCTTTCTTT. The rearrangement uses TRBV9 and TRBJ1-1; 10 positions agree with TRBD1. The junction had 4 bases not matched to a gene; V was cut back by 4 bases and J by 1 base. The germline gives CDR1 SGDLS, CDR2 YYNGEE. This CDR3 region has 15 residues.

This sequence joins TRBV28 and TRBJ1-5; D unclear. The CDR3 has 12 residues. V was clipped by 1 base and J by 6 bases, with 4 bases between them. CDR1 MDHEN and CDR2 SYDVKM come from the germline V gene. The CDR3 DNA reads as TGTGCCAGCAGTTTATCGGGTCAGCCCCAGCATTTT. Protein: CASSLSGQPQHF.